This T cell receptor beta chain was sequenced during a study of OX40 agonist ivuxolimab in advanced cancers. CDR1 and CDR2 from the germline V gene are SGDLS and YYNGEE. Trimming removed 3 bases from V and 5 bases from J, with 14 bases in between. The CDR3 is 14 residues long. Using immunoSEQ multiplex PCR, the repertoire was profiled, and TCRdb retains in-frame clones only, with some absent. The sample yields around 77,000 clones, 90% to 95% seen once. The TCR was taken from an adult with an advanced solid tumor such as melanoma, head and neck, liver or kidney cancer. Specimen: CD4+ or CD8+ T cells sorted from blood, collected in a trial of the OX40 agonist ivuxolimab. The rearrangement links TRBV9 to TRBJ1-1, with D tentatively TRBD1 (5 bases). The CDR3 is CASSGKGSRTEAFF. The CDR3 region has the DNA TGTGCCAGCAGCGGGAAGGGGTCCCGGACTGAAGCTTTCTTT.